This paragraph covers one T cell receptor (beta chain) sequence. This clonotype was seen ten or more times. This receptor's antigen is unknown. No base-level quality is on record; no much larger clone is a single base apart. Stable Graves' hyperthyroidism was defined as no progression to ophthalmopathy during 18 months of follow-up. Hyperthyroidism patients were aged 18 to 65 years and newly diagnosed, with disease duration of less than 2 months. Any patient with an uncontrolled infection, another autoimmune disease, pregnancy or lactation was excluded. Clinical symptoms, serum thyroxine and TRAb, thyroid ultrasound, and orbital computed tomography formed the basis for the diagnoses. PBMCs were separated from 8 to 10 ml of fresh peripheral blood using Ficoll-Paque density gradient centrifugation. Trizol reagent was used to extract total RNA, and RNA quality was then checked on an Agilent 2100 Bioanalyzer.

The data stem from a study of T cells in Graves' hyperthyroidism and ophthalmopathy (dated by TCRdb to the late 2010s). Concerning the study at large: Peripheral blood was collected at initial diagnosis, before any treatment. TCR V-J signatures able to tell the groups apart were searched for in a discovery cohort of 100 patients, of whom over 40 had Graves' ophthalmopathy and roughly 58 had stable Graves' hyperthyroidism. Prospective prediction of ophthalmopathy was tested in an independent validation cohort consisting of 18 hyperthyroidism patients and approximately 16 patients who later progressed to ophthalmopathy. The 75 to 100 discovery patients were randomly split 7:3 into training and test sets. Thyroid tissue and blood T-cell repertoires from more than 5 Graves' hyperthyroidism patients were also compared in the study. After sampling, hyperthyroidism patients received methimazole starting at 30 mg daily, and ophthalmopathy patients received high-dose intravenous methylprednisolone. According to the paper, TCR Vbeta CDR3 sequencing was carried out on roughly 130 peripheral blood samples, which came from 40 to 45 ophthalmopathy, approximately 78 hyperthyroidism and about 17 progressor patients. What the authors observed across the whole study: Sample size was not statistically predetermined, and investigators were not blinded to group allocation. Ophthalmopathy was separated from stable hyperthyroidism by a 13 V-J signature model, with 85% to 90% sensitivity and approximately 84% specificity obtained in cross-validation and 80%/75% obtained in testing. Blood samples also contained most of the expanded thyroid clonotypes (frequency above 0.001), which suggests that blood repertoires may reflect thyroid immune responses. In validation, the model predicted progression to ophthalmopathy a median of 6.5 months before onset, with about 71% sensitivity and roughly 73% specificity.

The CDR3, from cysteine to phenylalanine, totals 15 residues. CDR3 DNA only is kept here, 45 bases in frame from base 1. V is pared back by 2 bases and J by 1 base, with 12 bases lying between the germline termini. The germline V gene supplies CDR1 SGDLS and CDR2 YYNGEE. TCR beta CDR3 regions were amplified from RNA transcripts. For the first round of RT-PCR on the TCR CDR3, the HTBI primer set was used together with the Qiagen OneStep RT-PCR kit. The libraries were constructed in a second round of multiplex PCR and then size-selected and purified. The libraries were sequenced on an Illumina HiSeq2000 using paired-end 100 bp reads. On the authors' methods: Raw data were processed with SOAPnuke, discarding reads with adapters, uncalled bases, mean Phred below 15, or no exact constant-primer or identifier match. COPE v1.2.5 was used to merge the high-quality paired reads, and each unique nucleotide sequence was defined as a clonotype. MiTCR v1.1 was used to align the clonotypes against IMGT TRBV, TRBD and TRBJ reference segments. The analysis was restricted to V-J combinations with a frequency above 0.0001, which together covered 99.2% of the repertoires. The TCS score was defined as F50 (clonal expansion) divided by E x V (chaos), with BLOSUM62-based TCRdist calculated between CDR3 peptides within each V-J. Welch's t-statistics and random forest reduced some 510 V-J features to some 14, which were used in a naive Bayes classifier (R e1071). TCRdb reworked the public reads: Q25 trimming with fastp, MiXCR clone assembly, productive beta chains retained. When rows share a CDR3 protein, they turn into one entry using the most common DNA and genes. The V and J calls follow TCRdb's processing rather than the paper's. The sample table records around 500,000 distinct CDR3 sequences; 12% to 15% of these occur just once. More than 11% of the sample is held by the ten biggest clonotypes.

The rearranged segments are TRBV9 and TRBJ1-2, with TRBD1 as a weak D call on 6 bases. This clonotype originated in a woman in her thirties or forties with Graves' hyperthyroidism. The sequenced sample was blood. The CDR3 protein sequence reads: CASSVLEDSNYGYTF. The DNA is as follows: TGTGCCAGCAGCGTCTTGGAGGACAGTAACTATGGCTACACCTTC.